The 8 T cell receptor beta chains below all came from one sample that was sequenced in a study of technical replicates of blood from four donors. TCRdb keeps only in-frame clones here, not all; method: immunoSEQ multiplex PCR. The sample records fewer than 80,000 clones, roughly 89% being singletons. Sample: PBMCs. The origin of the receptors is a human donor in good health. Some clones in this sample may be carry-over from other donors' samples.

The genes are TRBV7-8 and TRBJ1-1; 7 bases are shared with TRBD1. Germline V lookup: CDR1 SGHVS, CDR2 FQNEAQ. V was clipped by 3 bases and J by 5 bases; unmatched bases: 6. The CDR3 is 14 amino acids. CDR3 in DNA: TGTGCCAGCAGCTTTGACAGGGCAAATACTGAAGCTTTCTTT. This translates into CASSFDRANTEAFF.

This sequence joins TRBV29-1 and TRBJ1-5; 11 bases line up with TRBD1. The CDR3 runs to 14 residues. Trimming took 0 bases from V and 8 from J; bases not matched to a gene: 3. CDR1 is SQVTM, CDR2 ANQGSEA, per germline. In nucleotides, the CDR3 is TGCAGCGTTGAAGATGGGACAGGGGGGAAGCCCCAGCATTTT. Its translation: CSVEDGTGGKPQHF. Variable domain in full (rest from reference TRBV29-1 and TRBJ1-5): SAVISQKPSRDICQRGTSLTIQCQVDSQVTMMFWYRQQPGQSLTLIATANQGSEATYESGFVIDKFPISRPNLTFSTLTVSNMSPEDSSIYLCSVEDGTGGKPQHFGDGTRLSIL.

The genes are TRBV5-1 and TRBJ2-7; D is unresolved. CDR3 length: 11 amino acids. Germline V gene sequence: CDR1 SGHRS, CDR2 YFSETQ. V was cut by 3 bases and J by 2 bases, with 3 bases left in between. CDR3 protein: CASSSTYEQYF. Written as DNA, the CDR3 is TGCGCCAGCAGCTCCACCTACGAGCAGTACTTC.

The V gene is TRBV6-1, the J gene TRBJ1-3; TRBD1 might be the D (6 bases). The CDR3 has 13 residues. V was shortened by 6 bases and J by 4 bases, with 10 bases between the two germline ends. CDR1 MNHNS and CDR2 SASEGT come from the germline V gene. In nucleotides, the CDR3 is TGTGCCAGCAGCAGGGGCGCAGGAAACACCATATATTTT. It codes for CASSRGAGNTIYF.

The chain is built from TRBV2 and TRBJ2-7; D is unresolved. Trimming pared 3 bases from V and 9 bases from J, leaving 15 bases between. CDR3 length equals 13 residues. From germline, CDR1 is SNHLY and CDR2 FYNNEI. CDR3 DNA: TGTGCCAGCAGTGATGAACTGGCGGCCCGGCAGTACTTC. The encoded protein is CASSDELAARQYF. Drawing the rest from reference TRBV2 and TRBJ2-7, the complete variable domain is EPEVTQTPSHQVTQMGQEVILRCVPISNHLYFYWYRQILGQKVEFLVSFYNNEISEKSEIFDDQFSVERPDGSNFTLKIRSTKLEDSAMYFCASSDELAARQYFGPGTRLTVT.

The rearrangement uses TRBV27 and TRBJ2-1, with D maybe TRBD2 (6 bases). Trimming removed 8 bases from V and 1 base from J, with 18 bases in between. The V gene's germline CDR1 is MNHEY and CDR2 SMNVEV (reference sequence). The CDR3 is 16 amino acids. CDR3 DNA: TGTGCCAGCGTTTCTCGCCCGGGAGTGTCCTACAATGAGCAGTTCTTC. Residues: CASVSRPGVSYNEQFF.

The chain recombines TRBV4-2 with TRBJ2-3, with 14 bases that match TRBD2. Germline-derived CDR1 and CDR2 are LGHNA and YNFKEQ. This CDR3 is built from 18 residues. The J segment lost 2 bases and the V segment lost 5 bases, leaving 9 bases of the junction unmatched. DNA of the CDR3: TGTGCCAGCAGCACAGGGACTAGCGGGGGACTACTCACAGATACGCAGTATTTT. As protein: CASSTGTSGGLLTDTQYF.

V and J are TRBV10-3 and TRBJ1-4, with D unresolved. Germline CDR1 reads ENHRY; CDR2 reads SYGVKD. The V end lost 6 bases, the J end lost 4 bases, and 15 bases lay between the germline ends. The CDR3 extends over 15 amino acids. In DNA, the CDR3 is TGTGCCATCAGGTCTACCCTGGGCCTTAATGAAAAACTGTTTTTT. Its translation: CAIRSTLGLNEKLFF.